This TCR beta chain came from a study of cytomegalovirus exposure and HLA in healthy donors. V lost 9 bases and J lost 0; bases outside the gene matches: 10. Germline V gene sequence: CDR1 MDHEN, CDR2 SYDVKM. The CDR3 sequence is 15 residues long. General study findings and limits: By HLA locus, TCR association rates varied in a later analysis, with DRB1 showing the most and HLA-C the fewest. Presence/absence analyses supposed approximately even sequencing depth among donors.

PCR used 60 Vbeta primers and 13 Jbeta primers. Assay: immunoSEQ multiplex PCR; the TCRdb copy retains only in-frame clones and omits some. Here the sample spans around 140,000 clones, roughly 79% being singletons. This clone was seen a few times. The antigen is not known. Sequenced sample: PBMCs. This chain uses TRBV28 with TRBJ1-1; TRBD1 matches 7 bases. This clonotype originated in a woman aged 60-75 years in good health and CMV-seropositive. In DNA form, the CDR3 reads TGTGCCAGTTTAGAGACAGGGTTCGTGAACACTGAAGCTTTCTTT. This sequence encodes CASLETGFVNTEAFF.